This T cell receptor (beta chain) was recovered during a study of blood T cell repertoires in COVID-19. Study information: Acute-phase and convalescent COVID-19 samples originated in the United States, Italy and Spain. From T cells, B-cell-depleted T cells, or PBMCs came the material, which was cDNA or gDNA.

V lost 6 bases and J 2 bases, leaving 5 bases between the germline ends. The CDR3 runs 12 residues. In germline, CDR1 is MNHEY, CDR2 SVGEGT. In the study's own analysis: For nucleated cells, counts were estimated from reference gene primer amplification. Generated by immunoSEQ multiplex PCR, the TCRdb table keeps only in-frame clones and is missing some. The V and J calls and clone size were taken over from that table, and D and trimming were inferred from the DNA. The data show 250,000 or so clones, 84% seen once. This TCR came from a man aged 40-50 years who had recovered from COVID-19. The sequenced sample consisted of peripheral blood. The V call is TRBV6-2 or TRBV6-3, the J call TRBJ2-1, with no clear D. This CDR3 reads CASSRAYNEQFF. The CDR3 DNA is TGTGCCAGCAGCCGCGCCTACAATGAGCAGTTCTTC.